The 20 T cell receptor beta chains below come from one sample, sequenced in a study of blood T cells in healthy people across ages. Sample-barcoded 5' priming and a J-beta primer mix drove a second PCR of roughly 6 to 12 cycles. Each CDR3 protein gets one entry after TCRdb re-called the 5' RACE reads with MiXCR. The sample lists about 1.6 million distinct CDR3 sequences, approximately 32% occurring once. The sequenced sample was blood. These receptors came from a woman aged 30 to 39 in good health.

The genes are TRBV12-3 or TRBV12-4 and TRBJ2-2, with 8 bases identical to TRBD1. V lost 7 bases and J lost 6; bases outside the gene matches: 7. This CDR3 is 14 amino acids long. The CDR3 coding sequence is TGTGCCAGCAACCCAGGGGGCGAGCCCGGGGAGCTGTTTTTT. Its protein is CASNPGGEPGELFF.

This clonotype was seen a handful of times. The chain carries TRBV7-9 and TRBJ2-2; TRBD2 matches 7 bases. This CDR3 has 19 amino acids. Trimming cost V 5 bases and J 0 bases; bases outside gene matches: 15. CDR1 and CDR2 from the germline V gene are SEHNR and FQNEAQ (reference sequence). The CDR3 reads CASSPRGGSYYPNTGELFF. In DNA form, the CDR3 reads TGTGCCAGCAGCCCTAGGGGCGGGAGTTATTATCCGAACACCGGGGAGCTGTTTTTT. Full variable domain (outside the CDR3, taken from reference TRBV7-9 and TRBJ2-2): DTGVSQNPRHKITKRGQNVTFRCDPISEHNRLYWYRQTLGQGPEFLTYFQNEAQLEKSRLLSDRFSAERPKGSFSTLEIQRTEQGDSAMYLCASSPRGGSYYPNTGELFFGEGSRLTVL.

This clonotype has only a few counts. The J gene is TRBJ1-2, the V gene TRBV4-1; no reliable D call. This CDR3 comprises 16 residues. The germline V gene encodes CDR1 MGHRA and CDR2 YSYEKL. V was cut by 4 bases and J by 3 bases, with 18 bases left in between. The CDR3 region has the DNA TGCGCCAGCAGCCCCAGAATCCAACGTGGGGACTATGGCTACACCTTC. Residues: CASSPRIQRGDYGYTF.

Many counts were recorded for this clonotype. This chain joins TRBV20-1 and TRBJ2-1; no definite D call. V lost 0 bases and J lost 12, with 9 bases in between. Germline-derived CDR1 and CDR2 are DFQATT and SNEGSKA (reference sequence). CDR3 length equals 11 residues. The CDR3 sequence is CSARDHKVQFF. The CDR3 nucleotides read TGCAGTGCTAGAGATCACAAGGTGCAGTTCTTC.

The chain recombines TRBV5-4 with TRBJ2-7; TRBD1 is a possible D gene (6 bases). CDR3 size: 15 residues. Trimming took 0 bases from V and 2 from J, leaving 12 bases between them. Germline V CDR1 and CDR2: SGHNT, YYREEE (reference sequence). The CDR3 nucleotides are TGTGCCAGCAGCTTGGATACAGGGTCCCCCTACGAGCAGTACTTC. Translated: CASSLDTGSPYEQYF.

The chain links TRBV11-2 to TRBJ1-1; D ambiguous. Trimming stripped 4 bases from V and 1 base from J, with 7 bases between. The CDR3 runs 13 residues. From germline, CDR1 is SGHAT and CDR2 FQNNGV. The DNA of the CDR3 is TGTGCCAGCAGCTCCCACGGGAACACTGAAGCTTTCTTT. Its translation is CASSSHGNTEAFF.

This clonotype was recorded at least ten times. The gene calls are TRBV7-2 and TRBJ2-1; no clear D. Trimming removed 1 base from V and 6 bases from J, with 7 bases in between. CDR1 SGHTA and CDR2 FQGNSA come from the germline V gene. The length of the CDR3 is 13 residues. The CDR3 sequence is CASSLERFNEQFF. CDR3 bases: TGTGCCAGCAGCTTAGAGAGGTTCAATGAGCAGTTCTTC.

V is TRBV5-1 and J is TRBJ2-5; D is ambiguous. The CDR3 totals 15 residues. Germline V gene lookup returns CDR1 SGHRS and CDR2 YFSETQ. Trimming removed 2 bases at V and 0 bases at J, with 11 bases between. The CDR3 loop is CASSLARMDQETQYF. The DNA for the CDR3 is TGCGCCAGCAGCTTAGCCAGGATGGACCAAGAGACCCAGTACTTC.

In its sample, this clonotype was seen many times. V usage is TRBV30 and J usage is TRBJ2-7; the D is unclear. Trimming left V 0 bases short and J 1 base short, with 10 bases between. The CDR3 has 14 amino acids. Germline CDR1 reads GTSNPN; CDR2 reads SVGIG (reference sequence). Written as DNA, the CDR3 is TGTGCCTGGAGTGTGGTCGATGATTCCTACGAGCAGTACTTC. Translating it yields CAWSVVDDSYEQYF.

This rearrangement joins TRBV4-2 to TRBJ2-5; no reliable D call. The germline V gene has CDR1 LGHNA and CDR2 YNFKEQ. The V gene lost 2 bases and the J gene lost 1 base, with 8 bases spanning the gap. The CDR3 runs to 14 residues. This CDR3 is CASSQKVGQETQYF. The CDR3 DNA sequence: TGTGCCAGCAGCCAAAAGGTGGGCCAAGAGACCCAGTACTTC.

V and J are TRBV27 and TRBJ1-1; weak D call: TRBD1 (6 bases). This CDR3 comprises 14 residues. Germline assignment: CDR1 MNHEY and CDR2 SMNVEV (reference sequence). V lost 6 bases to trimming and J lost 5 bases, with 16 bases between them. The CDR3 reads CASRTGGQGTEAFF. The CDR3 region has the DNA TGTGCCAGCAGGACGGGGGGGCAGGGTACTGAAGCTTTCTTT.

At least ten counts were recorded for this clonotype. This chain joins TRBV7-3 and TRBJ2-1; TRBD2 agrees at 9 bases. CDR3 length: 14 amino acids. J was trimmed by 10 bases and V by 2 bases; bases with no gene match: 6. Germline lookup yields CDR1 SGHTA and CDR2 FQGTGA. The CDR3 coding sequence is TGTGCCAGCAGCTTATGGGGCGGGAGGGGAGAGCAGTTCTTC. Protein: CASSLWGGRGEQFF. Using reference TRBV7-3 and TRBJ2-1 for the parts outside the CDR3, the full variable domain is GAGVSQTPSNKVTEKGKYVELRCDPISGHTALYWYRQSLGQGPEFLIYFQGTGAADDSGLPNDRFFAVRPEGSVSTLKIQRTERGDSAVYLCASSLWGGRGEQFFGPGTRLTVL.

The genes are TRBV14 and TRBJ1-6, with TRBD1 identical over 9 bases. CDR1 SGHDN and CDR2 FVKESK come from the germline V gene. This CDR3 has 17 amino acids. After removal of 3 bases from V and 4 bases from J, the junction contained 7 bases not matched to a gene. The CDR3 is CASSHQTGGVYNSPLHF. The CDR3 coding sequence is TGTGCCAGCAGCCACCAGACAGGGGGAGTGTATAATTCACCCCTCCACTTT.

This sequence joins TRBV19 and TRBJ2-7; 9 bases fit TRBD1. This CDR3 has 14 residues. CDR1 LNHDA and CDR2 SQIVND come from the germline V gene (reference sequence). J gave up 3 bases and V 6 bases, and 6 bases lay outside the gene matches. The CDR3, as DNA: TGTGCCAGTAGCCAGGACAGGGGCTTCTACGAGCAGTACTTC. It specifies CASSQDRGFYEQYF.

Of note for this clonotype: A much larger clone differs by one base, so this may be a read error. The V call is TRBV6-5, the J call TRBJ2-4; perhaps TRBD2 as D (6 bases). The V end was cut by 5 bases, the J end by 15 bases, with 23 bases between. The CDR3 totals 14 residues. The germline CDR1 and CDR2 sequences are MNHEY and SVGAGI. The CDR3 nucleotides read TGTGCCAGCAGTATAGCGGCAAGCTCCTACGAGCGGTACTTC. As protein: CASSIAASSYERYF.

V gene TRBV11-2 combines with J gene TRBJ1-2; D unresolved. The CDR3 is 9 amino acids. The V gene's germline CDR1 is SGHAT and CDR2 FQNNGV. V lost 6 bases and J 11 bases, leaving 7 bases between the germline ends. CDR3 nucleotide sequence: TGTGCCAGCAGGAAACGGTACACCTTC. Protein: CASRKRYTF.

There are a few counts of this clonotype. The genes are TRBV4-1 and TRBJ2-5; D might be TRBD1 (6 bases). The germline V gene has CDR1 MGHRA and CDR2 YSYEKL. CDR3 length: 14 amino acids. Trimming stripped 3 bases from V and 6 bases from J, with 14 bases between. The CDR3, as DNA: TGCGCCAGCAGCCATCGACAGGAGGCACAGACCCAGTACTTC. Translation gives CASSHRQEAQTQYF.

The chain employs TRBV15 and TRBJ2-3, with 7 positions matching TRBD2. Germline V gene sequence: CDR1 LNHNV, CDR2 YYDKDF (reference sequence). J was trimmed by 0 bases and V by 6 bases; bases with no gene match: 6. This CDR3 spans 15 amino acids. As DNA, the CDR3 is TGTGCCACCAGTAGGCTAGCGGCTAGCACAGATACGCAGTATTTT. Its protein product is CATSRLAASTDTQYF.

The rearrangement links TRBV18 to TRBJ2-3; D is uncertain. Looked up from germline, CDR1 is KGHSH and CDR2 is LQKENI. The germline V and J ends were trimmed by 3 bases and 6 bases, with 16 bases remaining between them. There are 15 residues in the CDR3. CDR3 protein: CASSPTRIFKDTQYF. Here the CDR3 DNA reads TGTGCCAGCTCACCGACGAGGATCTTTAAGGATACGCAGTATTTT.

The chain joins TRBV7-2 to TRBJ1-5; 9 positions match TRBD1. This CDR3 is 15 amino acids long. V lost 2 bases and J lost 6; bases outside the gene matches: 5. Looked up from germline, CDR1 is SGHTA and CDR2 is FQGNSA. The CDR3 sequence: CASSLLTGGTQPQHF. CDR3 in DNA: TGTGCCAGCAGCTTACTGACAGGGGGAACTCAGCCCCAGCATTTT.